The sequence of this T cell receptor (beta chain) was determined in a study of cytomegalovirus exposure and HLA in healthy donors. Across the whole study: Among the approximately 430 donors who were genotyped, about 79% fell in the genetic ancestry cluster that is associated with self-reported Caucasian donors.

Germline assignment: CDR1 SQVTM and CDR2 ANQGSEA. CDR3 length: 13 amino acids. A remark on this clone: What it binds is unknown. One junction end does not reproduce the germline sequence, and a read error may be involved.

Notes on the study in general: In vitro assays verified that three CMV-associated chains recognized CMV antigens specifically. An analysis that was carried out later associated fewer than 20,000 TCR beta sequences with HLA alleles at 0.05 false discovery rate. According to reports, the classifier identified cytomegalovirus status with high specificity and sensitivity.

The primer mix had 60 Vbeta and 13 Jbeta primers. The table came from immunoSEQ multiplex PCR; TCRdb's copy has only in-frame clones and leaves some out. Of 150,000 to 180,000 clones detected, more than 70% appear once; the ten largest clones hold about 5.6%. The TCR sequence derives from a woman between 40 and 55 years old in good health and CMV-seropositive. The sequenced sample consisted of PBMCs. This sequence joins TRBV29-1 and TRBJ1-2; D may be TRBD1 (5 bases). CDR3 loop: CSTQTEANYGHTF. CDR3 bases: TGCAGCACCCAGACAGAGGCTAACTATGGCCACACCTTC.